This record covers a single TCR beta chain. The ends were cut back, 5 bases at V and 6 bases at J, with 13 bases in the middle. The CDR3 is 14 amino acids. Germline assignment: CDR1 MNHEY and CDR2 SVGAGI. Only in-frame clones appear in the TCRdb table, and some are missing; sequencing was by immunoSEQ multiplex PCR. The sample has fewer than 350,000 clones; around 89% are singletons. These data belong to a study of blood T cell repertoires in COVID-19. Enrollment of patients from Seattle took place during active infection, with longitudinal follow-up. This clonotype was sampled from a woman aged 25 to 39 with COVID-19, enrolled during active disease. The chain links TRBV6-5 to TRBJ1-4; a weak D match, TRBD1 (6 bases). The sequenced material came from peripheral blood. CDR3 in DNA: TGTGCCAGCAGTAACCGGGGACACCATGAAAAACTGTTTTTT. This translates into CASSNRGHHEKLFF.